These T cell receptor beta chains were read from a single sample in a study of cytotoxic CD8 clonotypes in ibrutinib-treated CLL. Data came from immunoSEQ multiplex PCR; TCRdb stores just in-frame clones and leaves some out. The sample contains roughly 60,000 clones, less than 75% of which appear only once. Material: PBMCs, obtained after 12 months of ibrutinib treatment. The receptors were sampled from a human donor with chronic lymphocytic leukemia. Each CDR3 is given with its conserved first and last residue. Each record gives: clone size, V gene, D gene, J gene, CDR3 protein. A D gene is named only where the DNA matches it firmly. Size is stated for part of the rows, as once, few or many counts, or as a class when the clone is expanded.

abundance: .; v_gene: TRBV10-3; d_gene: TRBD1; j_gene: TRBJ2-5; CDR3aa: CAISESSTPTGETQYF
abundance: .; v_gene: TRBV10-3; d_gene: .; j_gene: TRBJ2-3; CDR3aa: CAIKTGSTDTQYF
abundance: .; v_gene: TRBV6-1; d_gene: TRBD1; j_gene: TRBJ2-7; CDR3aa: CASKRDRGTYEQYF
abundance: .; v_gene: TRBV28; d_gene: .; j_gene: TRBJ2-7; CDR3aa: CASSPTGNEQYF
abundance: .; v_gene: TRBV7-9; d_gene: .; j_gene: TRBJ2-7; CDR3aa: CASSFQGLDEQYF
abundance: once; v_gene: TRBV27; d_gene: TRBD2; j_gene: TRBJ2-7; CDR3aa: CASEKREVLFEQYF
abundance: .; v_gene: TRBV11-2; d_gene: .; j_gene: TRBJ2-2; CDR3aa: CASSLLGGGAGELFF
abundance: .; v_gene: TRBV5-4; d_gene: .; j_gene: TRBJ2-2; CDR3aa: CASSKPGSNTGELFF
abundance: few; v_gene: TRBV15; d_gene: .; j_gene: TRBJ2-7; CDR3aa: CATSRASSASYEQYF
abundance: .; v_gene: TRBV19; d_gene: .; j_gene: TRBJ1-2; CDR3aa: CASSTSSTASYYGYTF
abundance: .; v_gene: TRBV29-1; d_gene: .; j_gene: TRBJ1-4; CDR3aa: CSVAGEGTTNEKLFF
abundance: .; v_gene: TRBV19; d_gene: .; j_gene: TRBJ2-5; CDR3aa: CATAVGYTGISQETQYF
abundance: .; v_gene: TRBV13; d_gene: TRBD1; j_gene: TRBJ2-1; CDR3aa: CASSSGGLRDNEQFF
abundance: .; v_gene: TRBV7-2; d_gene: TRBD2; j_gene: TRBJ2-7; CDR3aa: CASSFFGGGRNEQYF
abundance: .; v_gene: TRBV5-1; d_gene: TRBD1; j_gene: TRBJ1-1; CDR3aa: CASSPDGQVNTEAFF
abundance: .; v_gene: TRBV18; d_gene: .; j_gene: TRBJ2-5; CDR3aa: CASSPKGQIHETQYF
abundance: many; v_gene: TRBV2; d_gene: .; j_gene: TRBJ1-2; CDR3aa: CASTGAVTNYGYTF
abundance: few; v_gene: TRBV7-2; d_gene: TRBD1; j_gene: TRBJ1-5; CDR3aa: CASSSWTGKQPQHF
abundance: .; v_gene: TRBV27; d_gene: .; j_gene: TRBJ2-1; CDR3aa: CASSLSLAHSYNEQFF
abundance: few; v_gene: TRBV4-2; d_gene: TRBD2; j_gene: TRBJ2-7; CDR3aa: CASSQGVSGSGGEQYF
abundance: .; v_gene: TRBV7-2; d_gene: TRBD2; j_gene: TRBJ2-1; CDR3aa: CATAGGSYNEQFF
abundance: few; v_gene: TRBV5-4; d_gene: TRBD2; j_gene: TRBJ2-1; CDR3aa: CASSWGSGRSYNEQFF
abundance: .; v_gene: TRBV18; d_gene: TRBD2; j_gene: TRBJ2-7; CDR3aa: CASSPLGRSGTSGYEQYF
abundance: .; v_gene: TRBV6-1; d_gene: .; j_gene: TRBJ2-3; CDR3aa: CASSEAMGPTDTQYF